The rows below give T cell receptor beta chains drawn from one sample of a study of cytomegalovirus exposure and HLA in healthy donors. TCRdb's copy holds only in-frame clones and misses some; the assay was immunoSEQ multiplex PCR. The repertoire consists of over 150,000 clones, with roughly 84% occurring once and the leading ten covering 2.5%. Material: PBMCs. The receptors come from a man aged 25-45 years in good health and CMV-seropositive. CDR3s include the opening cysteine and the closing phenylalanine or tryptophan. A D gene is named only where the DNA matches it firmly. Only some rows state a clone size, as once, few, many or a class for expanded clones.

TGCGCCAGCAGCATGGGACAGGGGAACGGCTACGAGCAGTACTTC	CASSMGQGNGYEQYF	TRBJ2-7	few	TRBV5-1	TRBD1
TGTGCCAGCAGAGGCTCAGGTTCGGGGGGCTACACCTTC	CASRGSGSGGYTF	TRBJ1-2	NA	TRBV6-5	NA
TGTGCCAGCAGCGTGCTAGCGGTGGGGGGTAATGAGCAGTTCTTC	CASSVLAVGGNEQFF	TRBJ2-1	NA	TRBV9	TRBD2
TGTGCCAGTAGTATAACAGGGGGGGCAGAAGCTTTCTTT	CASSITGGAEAFF	TRBJ1-1	few	TRBV19	TRBD1
TGTGCCAGTAGTATAACTAGCGGGGCGGGCGGTGAGCAGTTCTTC	CASSITSGAGGEQFF	TRBJ2-1	NA	TRBV19	TRBD2
TGTTCCAGCAGCCTGGATGGGACAGCGAAAGGAAACACCATATATTTT	CSSSLDGTAKGNTIYF	TRBJ1-3	NA	TRBV7-9	TRBD1
TGTGCCAGCAGCCCCCGACTAGCGGGAGCACAGGAGCAGTTCTTC	CASSPRLAGAQEQFF	TRBJ2-1	NA	TRBV11-3	TRBD2
TGTGCCAGCAGCGGGGGACAGGGGGCGGGAGGCAATGAGCAGTTCTTC	CASSGGQGAGGNEQFF	TRBJ2-1	NA	TRBV7-8	TRBD1
TGTGCCAGCAGTGATGGACAGAACACCGGGGAGCTGTTTTTT	CASSDGQNTGELFF	TRBJ2-2	NA	TRBV6-1	NA
TGCGCCAGCAGCTTGGACGGGAGCTACAATGAGCAGTTCTTC	CASSLDGSYNEQFF	TRBJ2-1	once	TRBV5-1	NA
TGCGCCAGCAGCGTGGACAGTACTAATGAAAAACTGTTTTTT	CASSVDSTNEKLFF	TRBJ1-4	NA	TRBV5-1	NA
TGTGCCAGCAGTTTATTTTGGGGCTACACTGAAGCTTTCTTT	CASSLFWGYTEAFF	TRBJ1-1	few	TRBV28	NA
TGTGCCAGCAGTTACTCGGGGACAGGGGACTCCTATGGCTACACCTTC	CASSYSGTGDSYGYTF	TRBJ1-2	NA	TRBV6-5	TRBD1
TGTGCCTGGACCCCCGGCGCAGGGGGGTACGAGCAGTACTTC	CAWTPGAGGYEQYF	TRBJ2-7	NA	TRBV30	NA
TGTGCCAGTAGCCCCCCTAGCGGCACAGATACGCAGTATTTT	CASSPPSGTDTQYF	TRBJ2-3	NA	TRBV19	NA
TGTGCCAGCAGCCTCGCTCCAAGCGGCTATGGCTACACCTTC	CASSLAPSGYGYTF	TRBJ1-2	once	TRBV7-2	NA
TGTGCCAGCAGCTCGGGACAGGGGGACAATCAGCCCCAGCATTTT	CASSSGQGDNQPQHF	TRBJ1-5	NA	TRBV5-5	TRBD1
TGTGCCAGCAGCACCTTATCTAGCGGGAGTTACGAGCAGTACTTC	CASSTLSSGSYEQYF	TRBJ2-7	NA	TRBV11-2	TRBD2
TGTGCCAGCTCACCAATAGTGTCTGATGGAAACATTCAGTACTTC	CASSPIVSDGNIQYF	TRBJ2-4	NA	TRBV18	NA
TGCGCCAGCAGCGCCCTGGGGGCCTCCTACAATGAGCAGTTCTTC	CASSALGASYNEQFF	TRBJ2-1	NA	TRBV5-1	NA